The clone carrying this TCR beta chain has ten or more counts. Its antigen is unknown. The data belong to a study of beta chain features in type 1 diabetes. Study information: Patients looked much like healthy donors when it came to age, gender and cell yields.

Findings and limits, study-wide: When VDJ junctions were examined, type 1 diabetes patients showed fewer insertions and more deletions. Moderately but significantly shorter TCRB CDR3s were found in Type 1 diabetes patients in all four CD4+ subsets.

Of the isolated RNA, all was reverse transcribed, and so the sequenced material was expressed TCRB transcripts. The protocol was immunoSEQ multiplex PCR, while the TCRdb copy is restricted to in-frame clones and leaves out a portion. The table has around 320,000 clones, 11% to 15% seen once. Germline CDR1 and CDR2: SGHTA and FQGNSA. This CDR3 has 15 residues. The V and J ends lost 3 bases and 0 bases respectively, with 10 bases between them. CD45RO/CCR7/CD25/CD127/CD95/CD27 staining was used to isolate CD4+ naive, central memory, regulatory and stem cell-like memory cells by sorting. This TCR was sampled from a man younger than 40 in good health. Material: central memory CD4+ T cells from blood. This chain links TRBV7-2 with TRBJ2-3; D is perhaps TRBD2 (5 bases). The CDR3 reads CASSLLPGSTDTQYF. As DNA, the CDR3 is TGTGCCAGCAGCTTGTTACCGGGAAGCACAGATACGCAGTATTTT.